The 2 T cell receptor beta chains given below trace back to one sample, sequenced in a study of cytomegalovirus exposure and HLA in healthy donors. PCR amplification relied on 60 Vbeta primers (plus 13 Jbeta primers). The protocol was immunoSEQ multiplex PCR, while the TCRdb copy is restricted to in-frame clones and leaves out a portion. In the table there are about 98,000 clones, under 75% of which are singletons. The source material was PBMCs. These receptors were obtained from a female donor in good health and CMV-seronegative.

Written as DNA, the CDR3 is TGTGCCAGTAGTAGCGGCCGAACTGAAGCTTTCTTT. It codes for CASSSGRTEAFF. V is TRBV19 and J is TRBJ1-1, with no clear D. Germline V lookup: CDR1 LNHDA, CDR2 SQIVND (reference sequence). This CDR3 spans 12 amino acids. V shed 4 bases and J shed 5 bases, with 8 bases lying between them.

This clone was observed a handful of times. The chain joins TRBV9 to TRBJ2-3, with 8 bases that match TRBD2. CDR1 and CDR2 (germline): SGDLS, YYNGEE. The ends lost 0 bases at V and 7 bases at J; junction bases unmatched: 7. The CDR3 length is 15 residues. The CDR3 nucleotides read TGTGCCAGCAGCGTAGTTGGGCGGGGGGACAATACGCAGTATTTT. This sequence encodes CASSVVGRGDNTQYF.